This TCR beta chain was identified in a study of Tregs in tolerant kidney transplant recipients. About this clone itself: Its antigen is undetermined.

Measured with immunoSEQ multiplex PCR; TCRdb has only the in-frame clones, and not every one. The sample has roughly 68,000 clones, 84% seen once. Unmatched junction bases numbered 10, after V lost 6 bases and J lost 5 bases. Germline V CDR1 and CDR2: SGHTA, FQGNSA. The CDR3 covers 16 residues. The study's findings and limits: Tregs expanded with activated donor B cells seemed most donor-specific.

This chain uses TRBV7-2 with TRBJ2-7; 13 bases line up with TRBD2. The TCR originated in a human donor in good health. Material: CD4+ T cells from blood. The CDR3 spells CASRAHGTSGNHEQYF. CDR3 bases: TGTGCCAGCAGGGCCCACGGGACTAGCGGGAACCACGAGCAGTACTTC.